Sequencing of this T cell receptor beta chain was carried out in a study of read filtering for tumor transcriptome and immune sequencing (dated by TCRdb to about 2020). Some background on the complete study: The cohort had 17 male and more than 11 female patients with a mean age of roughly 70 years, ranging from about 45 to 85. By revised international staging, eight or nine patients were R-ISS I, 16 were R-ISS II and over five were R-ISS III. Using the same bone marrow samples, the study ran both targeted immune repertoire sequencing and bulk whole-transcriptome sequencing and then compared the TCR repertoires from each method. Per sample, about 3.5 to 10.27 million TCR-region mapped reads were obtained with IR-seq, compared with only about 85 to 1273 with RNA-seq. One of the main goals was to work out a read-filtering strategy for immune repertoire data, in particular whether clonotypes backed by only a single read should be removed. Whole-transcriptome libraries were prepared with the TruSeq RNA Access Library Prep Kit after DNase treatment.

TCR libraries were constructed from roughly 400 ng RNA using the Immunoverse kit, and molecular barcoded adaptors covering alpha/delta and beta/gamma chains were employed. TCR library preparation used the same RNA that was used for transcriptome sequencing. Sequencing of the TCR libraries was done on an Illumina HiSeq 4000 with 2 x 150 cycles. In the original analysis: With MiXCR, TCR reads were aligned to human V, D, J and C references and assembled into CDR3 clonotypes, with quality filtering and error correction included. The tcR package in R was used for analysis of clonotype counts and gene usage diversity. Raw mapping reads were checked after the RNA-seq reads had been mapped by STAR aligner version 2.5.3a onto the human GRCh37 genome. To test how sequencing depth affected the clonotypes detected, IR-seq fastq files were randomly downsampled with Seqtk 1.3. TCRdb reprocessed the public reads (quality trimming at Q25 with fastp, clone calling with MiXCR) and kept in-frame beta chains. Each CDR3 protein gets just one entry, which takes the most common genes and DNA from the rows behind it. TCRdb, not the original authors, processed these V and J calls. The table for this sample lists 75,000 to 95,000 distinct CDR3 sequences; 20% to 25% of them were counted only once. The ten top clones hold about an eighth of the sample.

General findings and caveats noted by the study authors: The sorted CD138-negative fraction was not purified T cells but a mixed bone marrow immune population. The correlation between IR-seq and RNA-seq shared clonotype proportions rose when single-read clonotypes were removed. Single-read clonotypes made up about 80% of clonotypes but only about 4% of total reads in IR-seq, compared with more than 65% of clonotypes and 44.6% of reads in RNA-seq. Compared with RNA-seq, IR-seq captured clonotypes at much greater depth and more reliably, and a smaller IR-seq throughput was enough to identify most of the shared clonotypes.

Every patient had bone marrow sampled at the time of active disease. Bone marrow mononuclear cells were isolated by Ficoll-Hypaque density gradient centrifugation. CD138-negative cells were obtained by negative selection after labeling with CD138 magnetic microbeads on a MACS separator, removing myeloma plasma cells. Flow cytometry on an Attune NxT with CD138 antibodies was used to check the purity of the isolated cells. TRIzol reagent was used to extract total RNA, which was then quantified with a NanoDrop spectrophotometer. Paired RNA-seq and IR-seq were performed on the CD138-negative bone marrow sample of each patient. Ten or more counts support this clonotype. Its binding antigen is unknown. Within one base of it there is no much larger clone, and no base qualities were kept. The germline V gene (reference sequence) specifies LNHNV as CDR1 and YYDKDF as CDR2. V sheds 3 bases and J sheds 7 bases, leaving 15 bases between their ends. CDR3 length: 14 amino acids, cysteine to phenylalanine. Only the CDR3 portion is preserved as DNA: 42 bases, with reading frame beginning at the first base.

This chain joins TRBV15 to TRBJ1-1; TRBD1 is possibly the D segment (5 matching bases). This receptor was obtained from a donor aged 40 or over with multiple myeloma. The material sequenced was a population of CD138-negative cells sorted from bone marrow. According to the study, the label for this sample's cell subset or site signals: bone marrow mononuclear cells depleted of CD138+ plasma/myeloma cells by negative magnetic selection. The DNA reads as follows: TGTGCCACCAGCAGGGGAATGGGGACCGATGAAGCTTTCTTT. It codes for CATSRGMGTDEAFF.